These 10 T cell receptor beta chains originate from one sample sequenced in a study of blood T cells in healthy people across ages. The authors ran a second PCR of roughly 6 to 12 cycles using a sample-barcoded 5' primer and a J-beta primer mix. TCRdb redid the calling of the 5' RACE reads with MiXCR, one entry per CDR3 protein. This table has about 670,000 distinct CDR3 sequences, roughly 41% appearing once. Sequencing input: blood. These receptors came from a man at least 80 years old in good health.

The sample holds many counts of this clonotype. The chain combines TRBV25-1 with TRBJ2-5, with TRBD2 matching 8 bases. The length of the CDR3 is 14 residues. CDR1 and CDR2 from the germline V gene are MGHDK and SYGVNS. Unmatched junction bases numbered 9, after V lost 4 bases and J lost 8 bases. The CDR3 spells CASSGTSSAGTQYF. CDR3 nucleotides: TGTGCCAGCAGTGGGACTAGCAGCGCGGGAACCCAGTACTTC.

The rearrangement links TRBV2 to TRBJ2-3, with 7 bases matching TRBD2. Looked up from germline, CDR1 is SNHLY and CDR2 is FYNNEI. The CDR3 length is 15 residues. V shed 6 bases, J shed 2 bases, and the junction held 8 bases outside the gene matches. In DNA, the CDR3 is TGTGCCAGCAGGCGGGAGTCGTCCGACACAGATACGCAGTATTTT. Residues: CASRRESSDTDTQYF.

This rearrangement joins TRBV9 to TRBJ2-5; 7 bases map to TRBD2. Looked up from germline, CDR1 is SGDLS and CDR2 is YYNGEE. The CDR3 is made up of 15 amino acids. The trim removed 4 bases at V and 3 bases at J, leaving 9 bases unmatched. CDR3 in amino acids: CASSPESGMEETQYF. In nucleotides, the CDR3 is TGTGCCAGCAGCCCAGAGAGCGGGATGGAAGAGACCCAGTACTTC.

The CDR3 region has the DNA TGTGCCAGCAGCGCGTTCGGCGGGGAGCCCTACAATGAGCAGTTCTTC. This codes for CASSAFGGEPYNEQFF. J is TRBJ2-1 and V is TRBV21-1. TRBV21-1 is a listed pseudogene. This CDR3 spans 16 amino acids.

This clonotype has more than one count but fewer than ten. The CDR3 coding sequence is TGTGCCAGCAGTCGGGACACCAACAATCAGCCCCAGCATTTT. Its translation is CASSRDTNNQPQHF. The gene calls are TRBV6-5 and TRBJ1-5, with D possibly TRBD1 on 6 matching bases. Trimming pared 5 bases from V and 3 bases from J, leaving 11 bases between. CDR1 and CDR2 from the germline V gene are MNHEY and SVGAGI. This CDR3 has 14 amino acids.

This clonotype was counted only a few times. The chain uses TRBV18 and TRBJ2-5; the D gene is possibly TRBD2 (6 bases). The V gene lost 1 base and the J gene lost 4 bases, with 7 bases spanning the gap. Germline V gene data show CDR1 as KGHSH and CDR2 as LQKENI. This CDR3 comprises 13 residues. The CDR3 reads CASSPRGAETQYF. In nucleotides, the CDR3 is TGTGCCAGCTCACCACGCGGGGCAGAGACCCAGTACTTC.

Regarding this clonotype: Germline is not matched at one junction end, which may reflect a read error. This sequence joins TRBV11-2 and TRBJ1-2; 9 bases match TRBD1. The CDR3 length is 17 residues. Germline CDR1 is SGHAT and CDR2 is FQNNGV. This CDR3 is CAGSPRTGEDYNYGYTF. CDR3 DNA: TGTGCCGGCAGCCCAAGGACAGGGGAGGATTATAACTATGGCTACACCTTC.

In its sample, this clonotype was seen a few times. The chain couples TRBV7-2 to TRBJ2-1; 16 bases are a match to TRBD2. The DNA end favors TRBJ2-7, so the J call may be wrong. The germline V gene has CDR1 SGHTA and CDR2 FQGNSA. The CDR3 totals 19 residues. CDR3 sequence: CASSLLGTSGGASYNEQYF. The CDR3 DNA follows: TGTGCCAGCAGCTTATTAGGGACTAGCGGGGGGGCATCCTACAATGAGCAGTACTTC.

The genes are TRBV27 and TRBJ2-2, with 10 bases identical to TRBD1. CDR1 is MNHEY and CDR2 is SMNVEV in the germline V gene (reference sequence). This CDR3 is built from 17 residues. Trimming took 1 base from V and 2 from J; bases not matched to a gene: 4. CDR3 DNA: TGTGCCAGCAGTTTATACGGGACAGGGGCCAACACCGGGGAGCTGTTTTTT. It yields the protein CASSLYGTGANTGELFF.

This chain links TRBV20-1 with TRBJ1-2, with 8 bases that match TRBD1. The CDR3 sequence is 15 residues long. CDR1 and CDR2 from the germline V gene are DFQATT and SNEGSKA (reference sequence). With 7 bases clipped from V and 3 bases from J, the junction kept 13 bases outside the gene matches. The CDR3 sequence: CSGTIPGGQDYGYTF. The CDR3 region has the DNA TGCAGTGGCACTATTCCAGGGGGCCAGGACTATGGCTACACCTTC.